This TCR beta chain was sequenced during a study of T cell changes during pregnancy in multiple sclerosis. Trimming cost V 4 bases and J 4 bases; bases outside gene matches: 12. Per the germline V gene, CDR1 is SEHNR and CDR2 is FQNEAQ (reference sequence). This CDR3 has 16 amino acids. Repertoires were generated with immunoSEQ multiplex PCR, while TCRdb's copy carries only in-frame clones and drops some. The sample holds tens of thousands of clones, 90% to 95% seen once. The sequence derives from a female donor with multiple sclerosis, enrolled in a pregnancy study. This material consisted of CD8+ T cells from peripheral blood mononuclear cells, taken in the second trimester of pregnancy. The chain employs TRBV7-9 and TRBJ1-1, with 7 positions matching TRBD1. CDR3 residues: CASSSTTGVIGTEAFF. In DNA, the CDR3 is TGTGCCAGCAGCTCCACTACAGGGGTTATCGGCACTGAAGCTTTCTTT.